The present T cell receptor (beta chain) was sequenced within a study of T cell changes during pregnancy in multiple sclerosis. Using immunoSEQ multiplex PCR, the repertoire was profiled, and TCRdb retains in-frame clones only, with some absent. The table records tens of thousands of clones, around 90% of them present only once. Trimming pared 3 bases from V and 8 bases from J, leaving 14 bases between. This CDR3 is 14 amino acids long. Per germline, CDR1 SGDLS and CDR2 YYNGEE. This TCR derives from a female donor in good health, enrolled as a control in a pregnancy study. The specimen was CD8+ T cells from peripheral blood mononuclear cells, collected after pregnancy. V gene TRBV9 combines with J gene TRBJ2-2, with TRBD2 as a possible D gene (5 bases). This chain's CDR3 is CASSAPLAPGELFF. The CDR3 nucleotides read TGTGCCAGCAGCGCCCCCCTAGCACCAGGGGAGCTGTTTTTT.